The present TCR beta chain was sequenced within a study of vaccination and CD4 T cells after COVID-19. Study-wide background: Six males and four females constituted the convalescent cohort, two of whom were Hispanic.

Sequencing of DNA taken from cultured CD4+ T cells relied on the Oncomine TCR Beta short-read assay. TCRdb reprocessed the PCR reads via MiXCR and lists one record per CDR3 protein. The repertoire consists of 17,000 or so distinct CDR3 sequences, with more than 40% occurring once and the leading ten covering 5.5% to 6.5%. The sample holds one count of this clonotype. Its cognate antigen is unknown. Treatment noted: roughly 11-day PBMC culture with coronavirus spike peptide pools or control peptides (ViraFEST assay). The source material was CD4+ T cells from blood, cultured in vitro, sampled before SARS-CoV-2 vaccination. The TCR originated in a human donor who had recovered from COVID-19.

CDR3 DNA sequence: TGTGCCAGCAGCGTGGGGCGCGGGGATACATACGAGCAGTACTTC. Amino acid sequence: CASSVGRGDTYEQYF. This chain connects TRBV9 to TRBJ2-7, with D possibly TRBD2 on 6 matching bases. There are 15 residues in the CDR3. V lost 2 bases, J lost 4 bases, and 16 bases lay in between. CDR1 and CDR2 (germline): SGDLS, YYNGEE.